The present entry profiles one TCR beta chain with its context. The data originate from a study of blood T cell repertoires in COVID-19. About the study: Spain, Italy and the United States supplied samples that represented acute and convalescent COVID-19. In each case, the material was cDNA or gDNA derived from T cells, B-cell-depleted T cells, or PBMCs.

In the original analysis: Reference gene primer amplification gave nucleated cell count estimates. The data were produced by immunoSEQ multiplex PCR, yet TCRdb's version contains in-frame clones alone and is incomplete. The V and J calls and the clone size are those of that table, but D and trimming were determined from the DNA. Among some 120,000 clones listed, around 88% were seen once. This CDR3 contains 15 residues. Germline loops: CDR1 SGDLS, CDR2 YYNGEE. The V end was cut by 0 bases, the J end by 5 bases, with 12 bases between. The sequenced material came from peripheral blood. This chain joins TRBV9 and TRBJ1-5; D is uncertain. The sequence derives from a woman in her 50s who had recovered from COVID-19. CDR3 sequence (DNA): TGTGCCAGCAGCGTAGCGGCGGCCCGGGATCAGCCCCAGCATTTT. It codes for CASSVAAARDQPQHF.